Below, 16 T cell receptor beta chains from the same sample are listed, as sequenced in a study of STAT5B mutations in CD4+ large granular lymphocyte leukemia. Data came from immunoSEQ multiplex PCR; TCRdb stores just in-frame clones and leaves some out. The data show approximately 30,000 clones, just over 75% seen once. The specimen sequenced was CD4+ T cells from blood buffy coats. All receptors come from a human donor in good health.

This clone was found once. The genes are TRBV2 and TRBJ2-2; the D gene is possibly TRBD1 (5 bases). Germline assignment: CDR1 SNHLY and CDR2 FYNNEI. The CDR3 covers 15 residues. V lost 11 bases and J 0 bases, leaving 16 bases between the germline ends. The CDR3 bases are TGTGCCGGGGCTTTAGGGGCGGCGAACACCGGGGAGCTGTTTTTT. Translated: CAGALGAANTGELFF.

This clone occurred a few times. The rearrangement uses TRBV7-6 and TRBJ2-7; weak D call: TRBD1 (7 bases). CDR1 and CDR2 from the germline V gene are SGHVS and FNYEAQ. This CDR3 is 14 amino acids long. The V and J ends lost 1 base and 12 bases respectively, with 19 bases between them. The CDR3 DNA reads TGTGCCAGCAGCTTAGATGCCAGGGGGAGGTTTACGTACTTC. Its protein is CASSLDARGRFTYF.

The chain employs TRBV2 and TRBJ1-6; tentative D call: TRBD1 (5 bases). From germline, CDR1 is SNHLY and CDR2 FYNNEI. The CDR3 runs to 15 residues. Trimming shortened V by 8 bases and J by 7 bases, and 18 bases separated the two germline ends. Here the CDR3 DNA reads TGTGCCAGCGTGCGGGAAGCCCAGGGAAATTCACCCCTCCACTTT. Translated, it gives CASVREAQGNSPLHF. Full variable domain (outside the CDR3, taken from reference TRBV2 and TRBJ1-6): EPEVTQTPSHQVTQMGQEVILRCVPISNHLYFYWYRQILGQKVEFLVSFYNNEISEKSEIFDDQFSVERPDGSNFTLKIRSTKLEDSAMYFCASVREAQGNSPLHFGNGTRLTVT.

The gene calls are TRBV27 and TRBJ2-1; 9 positions agree with TRBD2. Trimming took 5 bases from V and 2 from J; bases not matched to a gene: 7. The CDR3 has 16 amino acids. Looked up from germline, CDR1 is MNHEY and CDR2 is SMNVEV (reference sequence). The CDR3 DNA is TGTGCCAGCAGTCCAGTAGCGGGGGCCACCTACAATGAGCAGTTCTTC. It specifies CASSPVAGATYNEQFF.

The chain carries TRBV5-1 and TRBJ2-1; 10 bases match TRBD1. Unmatched junction bases numbered 10, after V lost 4 bases and J lost 6 bases. The CDR3 consists of 16 residues. CDR1 and CDR2 from the germline V gene are SGHRS and YFSETQ. Here the CDR3 reads CASSPLTGTGANEQFF. For the CDR3, the DNA is TGCGCCAGCAGCCCCCTAACCGGGACAGGGGCCAATGAGCAGTTCTTC. Supplemented by reference TRBV5-1 and TRBJ2-1, the full variable domain reads KAGVTQTPRYLIKTRGQQVTLSCSPISGHRSVSWYQQTPGQGLQFLFEYFSETQRNKGNFPGRFSGRQFSNSRSEMNVSTLELGDSALYLCASSPLTGTGANEQFFGPGTRLTVL.

The chain recombines TRBV27 with TRBJ1-4; no definite D call. The CDR3 sequence is 15 residues long. In germline, CDR1 is MNHEY, CDR2 SMNVEV (reference sequence). V was shortened by 5 bases and J by 9 bases, with 19 bases between the two germline ends. The CDR3 reads CASSPVGVTSKKLFF. The CDR3 nucleotides read TGTGCCAGCAGTCCGGTTGGGGTTACCTCGAAAAAACTGTTTTTT.

CDR3: CASSIDGGQGAQPQHF. The CDR3 DNA sequence: TGTGCCAGTAGTATAGATGGGGGACAGGGGGCCCAGCCCCAGCATTTT. This sequence joins TRBV19 and TRBJ1-5; 12 bases match TRBD1. Germline values: CDR1 LNHDA, CDR2 SQIVND (reference sequence). The CDR3 contains 16 residues. The V segment lost 0 bases and the J segment 7 bases; nucleotides outside the gene matches: 4.

The chain uses TRBV27 and TRBJ2-2; D possibly corresponds to TRBD2 (6 bases). V lost 6 bases to trimming and J lost 6 bases, with 23 bases between them. The germline CDR1 and CDR2 sequences are MNHEY and SMNVEV (reference sequence). There are 17 residues in the CDR3. The CDR3 protein is CASSRQRLVNRAGELFF. Written as DNA, the CDR3 is TGTGCCAGCAGCCGACAGCGACTAGTAAATAGAGCCGGGGAGCTGTTTTTT.

This sequence joins TRBV5-1 and TRBJ2-5, with D maybe TRBD1 (7 bases). The V end lost 2 bases, the J end lost 4 bases, and 12 bases lay between the germline ends. This CDR3 region has 14 residues. Germline CDR1 SGHRS, CDR2 YFSETQ. The DNA for the CDR3 is TGCGCCAGCAGCTTTGGGCAGGGGGGAGAGACCCAGTACTTC. This sequence encodes CASSFGQGGETQYF.

The CDR3 is CASSKWVEYQETQYF. The CDR3 nucleotides are TGTGCCAGTAGTAAATGGGTTGAGTACCAAGAGACCCAGTACTTC. The V call is TRBV19, the J call TRBJ2-5; D not resolved. Germline lookup yields CDR1 LNHDA and CDR2 SQIVND (reference sequence). V was pared by 4 bases and J by 0 bases, with 12 bases between. The CDR3 covers 15 residues.

This clone appeared once. The chain combines TRBV27 with TRBJ1-6; perhaps TRBD1 as D (5 bases). V was clipped by 4 bases and J by 9 bases, with 19 bases between them. The V gene's germline CDR1 is MNHEY and CDR2 SMNVEV (reference sequence). The CDR3 has 16 amino acids. The CDR3 DNA sequence: TGTGCCAGCAGTTACACGCTCGGGGCGCCACCTTCACCCCTCCACTTT. As protein: CASSYTLGAPPSPLHF.

This clone was seen a few times. V gene TRBV10-3 combines with J gene TRBJ2-7; D may be TRBD1 (5 bases). CDR1 and CDR2 (germline): ENHRY, SYGVKD. The CDR3 covers 13 residues. V lost 7 bases and J 5 bases, leaving 15 bases between the germline ends. CDR3 region: CAINVGLGNEQYF. DNA for the CDR3: TGTGCCATCAACGTGGGGCTGGGAAACGAGCAGTACTTC.

This chain joins TRBV10-3 and TRBJ2-5; TRBD2 might be the D (7 bases). V was shortened by 0 bases and J by 7 bases, with 15 bases between the two germline ends. This CDR3 is 15 amino acids long. From germline, CDR1 is ENHRY and CDR2 SYGVKD. The CDR3 DNA reads as TGTGCCATCAGTGAGTCGACGGGGGGCCGCGGGACCCAGTACTTC. This codes for CAISESTGGRGTQYF.

This clone was seen a few times. The CDR3 DNA sequence: TGTGCCATCAACAACGGACCGAATTCACCCCTCCACTTT. Its translation is CAINNGPNSPLHF. J is TRBJ1-6 and V is TRBV10-3; D gene ambiguous. From germline, CDR1 is ENHRY and CDR2 SYGVKD. CDR3 size: 13 residues. V was clipped by 7 bases and J by 7 bases, with 11 bases between them.

V and J are TRBV7-2 and TRBJ2-7; 11 nucleotides align to TRBD1. The V gene's germline CDR1 is SGHTA and CDR2 FQGNSA. The CDR3 extends over 17 amino acids. V gave up 4 bases and J gave up 6 bases; unmatched junction bases: 14. CDR3 bases: TGTGCCAGCAGCTCAGCCGGACAGGGGGCGCGGGGTCGCGAGCAGTACTTC. This gives the protein CASSSAGQGARGREQYF.

This rearrangement joins TRBV25-1 to TRBJ2-1, with 7 bases fitting TRBD2. Germline V lookup: CDR1 MGHDK, CDR2 SYGVNS. The CDR3 loop spans 14 amino acids. Trimming took 1 base from V and 8 from J; bases not matched to a gene: 5. The CDR3 loop is CASSEWTSSHEQFF. The DNA of the CDR3 is TGTGCCAGCAGTGAATGGACTAGTTCTCATGAGCAGTTCTTC. The full variable domain, completed using reference TRBV25-1 and TRBJ2-1, is EADIYQTPRYLVIGTGKKITLECSQTMGHDKMYWYQQDPGMELHLIHYSYGVNSTEKGDLSSESTVSRIRTEHFPLTLESARPSHTSQYLCASSEWTSSHEQFFGPGTRLTVL.